The 22 T cell receptor beta chains presented below share a single source sample, sequenced in a study of cytomegalovirus exposure and HLA in healthy donors. Both 60 Vbeta primers and 13 Jbeta primers went into the PCR. Only in-frame clones appear in the TCRdb table, and some are missing; sequencing was by immunoSEQ multiplex PCR. The table shows 90,000 to 100,000 clones, with about 77% occurring only once. The sample consisted of PBMCs. These receptors were collected from a middle-aged woman in good health and CMV-seronegative.

This clone was counted between two and nine times. V usage is TRBV10-3 and J usage is TRBJ2-1; 9 nucleotides line up with TRBD1. CDR1 is ENHRY, CDR2 SYGVKD, per germline. Germline trimming cut 8 bases from V and 14 bases from J; bases unmatched to any gene: 10. There are 12 residues in the CDR3. CDR3 sequence reads: CAIGGQGAKEFF. The CDR3 DNA reads as TGTGCCATCGGGGGACAGGGCGCTAAAGAGTTCTTC.

The chain carries TRBV5-1 and TRBJ1-1; possible D gene TRBD1, 5 bases. The germline gives CDR1 SGHRS, CDR2 YFSETQ. The CDR3 has 15 residues. Trimming cost V 4 bases and J 8 bases, with 21 bases left between them. The DNA for the CDR3 is TGCGCCAGCAGCAAGAAACAGGTGGGGCTTAGCGAAGCTTTCTTT. Protein sequence: CASSKKQVGLSEAFF.

The rearrangement uses TRBV5-6 and TRBJ2-1; D uncertain. V was clipped by 0 bases and J by 10 bases, with 8 bases between them. Germline loops: CDR1 SGHDT, CDR2 YYEEEE. The CDR3 spans 12 residues. CDR3 residues: CASSLDREEQFF. The CDR3 DNA reads TGTGCCAGCAGCTTGGATCGAGAAGAGCAGTTCTTC.

This clone was counted a few times. The rearrangement links TRBV6-5 to TRBJ1-1, with 12 bases identical to TRBD1. CDR1 is MNHEY, CDR2 SVGAGI, per germline. The CDR3 runs to 15 residues. CDR3 sequence (DNA): TGTTCTAGCACCCGGGACAGGGGGCAGAACACTGAAGCTTTCTTT. This sequence encodes CSSTRDRGQNTEAFF.

V usage is TRBV5-1 and J usage is TRBJ1-4; tentative D call: TRBD1 (5 bases). The CDR3 is 15 residues long. Trimming pared 0 bases from V and 4 bases from J, leaving 10 bases between. Germline CDR1 is SGHRS and CDR2 is YFSETQ. This CDR3 is CASSLGYRYNEKLFF. CDR3 nucleotides: TGCGCCAGCAGCTTGGGGTACAGGTATAATGAAAAACTGTTTTTT. Full variable domain (remainder filled in from reference TRBV5-1 and TRBJ1-4): KAGVTQTPRYLIKTRGQQVTLSCSPISGHRSVSWYQQTPGQGLQFLFEYFSETQRNKGNFPGRFSGRQFSNSRSEMNVSTLELGDSALYLCASSLGYRYNEKLFFGSGTQLSVL.

V and J are TRBV6-5 and TRBJ2-1; no clear D. CDR1 is MNHEY, CDR2 SVGAGI, per germline. V shed 0 bases and J shed 9 bases, with 15 bases lying between them. The CDR3 extends over 15 amino acids. The CDR3 DNA reads TGTGCCAGCAGTTACTCGATTGGTGGAGCCGTTGAGCAGTTCTTC. It codes for CASSYSIGGAVEQFF.

The sample holds one count of this clone. The chain couples TRBV19 to TRBJ2-3; 7 positions match TRBD1. Germline CDR1 and CDR2: LNHDA and SQIVND (reference sequence). CDR3 length: 16 residues. The ends lost 5 bases at V and 4 bases at J; junction bases unmatched: 12. The CDR3 loop reads CASSATTGLFPDTQYF. The DNA of the CDR3 is TGTGCCAGTAGTGCAACGACAGGGTTGTTTCCAGATACGCAGTATTTT.

The chain has TRBV28 and TRBJ1-1; TRBD1 is a possible D gene (5 bases). The CDR3 has 15 residues. Germline loops: CDR1 MDHEN, CDR2 SYDVKM. V lost 5 bases and J 0 bases, leaving 13 bases between the germline ends. CDR3 nucleotides: TGTGCCAGCAGTCCCTTTTGGGGGGTGAACACTGAAGCTTTCTTT. Amino acid sequence: CASSPFWGVNTEAFF.

The chain combines TRBV27 with TRBJ2-7; 8 bases line up with TRBD1. Germline V gene data show CDR1 as MNHEY and CDR2 as SMNVEV (reference sequence). The CDR3 has 13 residues. V lost 4 bases, J lost 4 bases, and 3 bases stayed unmatched. CDR3: CASSSGQGYEQYF. The CDR3 nucleotides read TGTGCCAGCAGTTCCGGACAGGGATACGAGCAGTACTTC.

CDR3 in DNA: TGTGCCTGGAGTGTTGAACAGAGCAATCAGCCCCAGCATTTT. It codes for CAWSVEQSNQPQHF. This chain uses TRBV30 with TRBJ1-5; D ambiguous. CDR1 is GTSNPN, CDR2 SVGIG, per germline (reference sequence). The CDR3 extends over 14 amino acids. V lost 0 bases and J 1 base, leaving 7 bases between the germline ends.

The gene calls are TRBV14 and TRBJ1-1; TRBD1 matches 8 bases. The V segment lost 6 bases and the J segment 3 bases; nucleotides outside the gene matches: 6. Per the germline V gene, CDR1 is SGHDN and CDR2 is FVKESK. This CDR3 region has 14 residues. CDR3 coding DNA: TGTGCCAGCAGTCCGGACAGGGAGGACACTGAAGCTTTCTTT. This translates into CASSPDREDTEAFF.

The CDR3 region is CASRETGNYGYTF. CDR3 nucleotides: TGTGCCAGCAGAGAGACAGGGAACTATGGCTACACCTTC. V usage is TRBV9 and J usage is TRBJ1-2, with 7 bases aligning to TRBD1. Losses at the gene ends were 5 bases for V and 2 bases for J; bases not matched to a gene: 3. Germline-derived CDR1 and CDR2 are SGDLS and YYNGEE. CDR3 length: 13 residues.

The rearrangement links TRBV4-1 to TRBJ2-7, with D tentatively TRBD2 (6 bases). Germline assignment: CDR1 MGHRA and CDR2 YSYEKL. CDR3 length: 15 amino acids. Deletions cut 5 bases from V and 3 bases from J, with 17 bases between. CDR3 sequence (DNA): TGCGCCAGCAGCGACAGAGGACGGAGGGTCTACGAGCAGTACGTC. Its translation: CASSDRGRRVYEQYV.

The chain combines TRBV7-2 with TRBJ2-3; 10 bases align to TRBD2. Germline CDR1 reads SGHTA; CDR2 reads FQGNSA. The V gene end was trimmed by 4 bases and the J gene end by 5 bases; junction bases not matched to a gene: 18. The CDR3 is 19 residues long. CDR3 sequence: CASSSLLAVAGGGGDTQYF. The CDR3 DNA sequence: TGTGCCAGCAGCTCCCTTCTGGCAGTAGCGGGGGGCGGTGGAGATACGCAGTATTTT. The whole variable domain, filled in from reference TRBV7-2 and TRBJ2-3, reads GAGVSQSPSNKVTEKGKDVELRCDPISGHTALYWYRQSLGQGLEFLIYFQGNSAPDKSGLPSDRFSAERTGGSVSTLTIQRTQQEDSAVYLCASSSLLAVAGGGGDTQYFGPGTRLTVL.

The chain joins TRBV6-4 to TRBJ1-5, with 8 bases fitting TRBD1. CDR3 length: 15 residues. In germline, CDR1 is MRHNA, CDR2 SNTAGT. The trim removed 2 bases at V and 9 bases at J, leaving 9 bases unmatched. The CDR3 nucleotides are TGTGCCAGCAGTGACGGGACAGGAGCGTGTCGGCCCCAGCATTTT. Encoded protein: CASSDGTGACRPQHF.

The rearrangement uses TRBV7-3 and TRBJ2-1, with TRBD2 matching 10 bases. Germline CDR1 SGHTA, CDR2 FQGTGA. The CDR3 length is 16 residues. The V and J ends lost 4 bases and 7 bases, in that order; junction bases with no gene match: 10. The DNA of the CDR3 is TGTGCCAGCAGCTCCAAAAGCGGGGGGGCTAGGAATGAGCAGTTCTTC. Protein product: CASSSKSGGARNEQFF.

A single count supports this clone. V gene TRBV7-2 combines with J gene TRBJ2-5; 7 bases line up with TRBD1. V gave up 4 bases and J gave up 4 bases; unmatched junction bases: 6. The CDR3 runs 14 residues. Germline lookup yields CDR1 SGHTA and CDR2 FQGNSA. CDR3 DNA: TGTGCCAGCAGCTCATCTGGGACAGTAGAGACCCAGTACTTC. This sequence encodes CASSSSGTVETQYF.

The chain carries TRBV30 and TRBJ2-5; possible D gene TRBD2, 5 bases. Trimming left V 4 bases short and J 2 bases short, with 14 bases between. From germline, CDR1 is GTSNPN and CDR2 SVGIG (reference sequence). The CDR3 consists of 14 residues. The CDR3 protein is CAWKGLALQETQYF. CDR3 nucleotide sequence: TGTGCCTGGAAGGGTCTAGCCCTTCAAGAGACCCAGTACTTC.

The chain couples TRBV9 to TRBJ1-6, with TRBD1 matching 8 bases. Germline CDR1 is SGDLS and CDR2 is YYNGEE. With V trimmed by 4 bases and J by 9 bases, 6 bases remained unmatched. The CDR3 extends over 14 amino acids. In nucleotides, the CDR3 is TGTGCCAGCAGCTTAGGAACAGGGGGTTCACCCCTCCACTTT. Translated: CASSLGTGGSPLHF.

The chain has TRBV25-1 and TRBJ1-1; unclear D gene. CDR3 length equals 13 residues. Germline V gene sequence: CDR1 MGHDK, CDR2 SYGVNS. The V end lost 2 bases, the J end lost 9 bases, and 13 bases lay between the germline ends. The CDR3 DNA reads TGTGCCAGCAGTGAACATAGCTTACGTCAAGCTTTCTTT. Translation: CASSEHSLRQAFF.

This clone was seen just once. The rearrangement uses TRBV4-1 and TRBJ1-1; no clear D gene. The germline gives CDR1 MGHRA, CDR2 YSYEKL. Between the trimmed V and J ends, which lost 1 base and 0 bases, there was a span of 6 bases. The CDR3 consists of 14 residues. This chain's CDR3 is CASSQVVLNTEAFF. The CDR3 nucleotides read TGCGCCAGCAGCCAAGTCGTTCTGAACACTGAAGCTTTCTTT.

This chain connects TRBV18 to TRBJ1-6; D not resolved. Germline-derived CDR1 and CDR2 are KGHSH and LQKENI. V lost 3 bases and J lost 9, with 9 bases in between. This CDR3 is built from 13 residues. CDR3 sequence reads: CASSPRESSPLHF. In nucleotides, the CDR3 is TGTGCCAGCTCACCGAGGGAAAGTTCACCCCTCCACTTT.